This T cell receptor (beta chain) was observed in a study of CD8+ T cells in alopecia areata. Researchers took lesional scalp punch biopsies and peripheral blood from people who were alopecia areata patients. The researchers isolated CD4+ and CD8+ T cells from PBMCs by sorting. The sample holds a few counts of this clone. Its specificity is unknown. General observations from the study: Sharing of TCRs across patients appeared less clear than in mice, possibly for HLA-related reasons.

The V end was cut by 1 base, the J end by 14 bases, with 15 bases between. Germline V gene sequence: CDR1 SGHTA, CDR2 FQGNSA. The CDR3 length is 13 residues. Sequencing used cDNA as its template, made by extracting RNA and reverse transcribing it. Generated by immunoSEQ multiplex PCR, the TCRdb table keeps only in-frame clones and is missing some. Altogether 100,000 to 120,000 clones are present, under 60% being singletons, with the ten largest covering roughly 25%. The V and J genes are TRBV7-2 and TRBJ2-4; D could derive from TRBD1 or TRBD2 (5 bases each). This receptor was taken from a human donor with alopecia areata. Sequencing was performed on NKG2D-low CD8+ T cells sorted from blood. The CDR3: CASSLEPRDPEYF. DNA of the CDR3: TGTGCCAGCAGCTTAGAACCTCGGGACCCGGAGTACTTC.